The clone carrying this T cell receptor beta chain was recorded only once. Deep-level assay runs were performed. Several immunoSEQ plates received, in even portions, the genomic DNA of each subset. The assay was immunoSEQ multiplex PCR, and TCRdb's table has in-frame clones only and misses some. The sample lists roughly 2.1 million clones; roughly 91% were seen once. These data belong to a study of shared clonotypes between healthy human individuals. Whole-study context: Donors, aged 18 to 49, were two women and a few men.

Naive CD8 cells lacked CD45RO and underwent positive selection for CCR7, leaving out terminally differentiated effector memory CD45RA+ cells. Each sample came from a Caucasian adult donor living in Nashville, Tennessee. CDR1 is SEHNR, CDR2 FQNEAQ, per germline (reference sequence). V was cut by 0 bases and J by 3 bases, with 11 bases left in between. The CDR3 has 15 residues. This chain uses TRBV7-9 with TRBJ1-1; D ambiguous. The clonotype comes from a man aged 18 to 35 in good health. Some clones in this sample may be carry-over from other donors' samples. The sample was naive CD8+ T cells from PBMCs. CDR3 amino acids: CASSLASKRDTEAFF. The CDR3 DNA sequence: TGTGCCAGCAGCTTAGCCTCCAAGAGGGACACTGAAGCTTTCTTT.